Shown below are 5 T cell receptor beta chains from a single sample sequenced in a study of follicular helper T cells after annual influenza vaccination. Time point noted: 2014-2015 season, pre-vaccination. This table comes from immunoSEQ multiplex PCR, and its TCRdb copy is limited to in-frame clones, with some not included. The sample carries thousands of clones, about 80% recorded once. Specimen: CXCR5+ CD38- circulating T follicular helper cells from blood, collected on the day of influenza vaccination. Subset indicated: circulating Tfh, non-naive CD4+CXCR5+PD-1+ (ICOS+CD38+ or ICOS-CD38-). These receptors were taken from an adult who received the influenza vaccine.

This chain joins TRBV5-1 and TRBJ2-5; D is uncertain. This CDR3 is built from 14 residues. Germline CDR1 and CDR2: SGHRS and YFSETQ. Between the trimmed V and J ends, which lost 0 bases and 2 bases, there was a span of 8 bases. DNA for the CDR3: TGCGCCAGCAGCTTGGGCCTTGGACAAGAGACCCAGTACTTC. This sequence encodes CASSLGLGQETQYF. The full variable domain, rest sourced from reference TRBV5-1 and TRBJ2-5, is KAGVTQTPRYLIKTRGQQVTLSCSPISGHRSVSWYQQTPGQGLQFLFEYFSETQRNKGNFPGRFSGRQFSNSRSEMNVSTLELGDSALYLCASSLGLGQETQYFGPGTRLLVL.

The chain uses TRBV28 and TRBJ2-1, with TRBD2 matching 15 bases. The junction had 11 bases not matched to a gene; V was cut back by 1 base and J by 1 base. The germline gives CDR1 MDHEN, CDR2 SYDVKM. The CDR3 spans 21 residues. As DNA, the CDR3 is TGTGCCAGCAGTTTATATGGGAGGTGGACTAGCGGGGGGGAATCCTACAATGAGCAGTTCTTC. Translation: CASSLYGRWTSGGESYNEQFF.

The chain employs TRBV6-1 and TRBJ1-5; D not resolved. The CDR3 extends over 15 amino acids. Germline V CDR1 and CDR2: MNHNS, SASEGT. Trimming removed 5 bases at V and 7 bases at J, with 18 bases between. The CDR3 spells CASSLDPRQRQPQHF. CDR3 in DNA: TGTGCCAGCAGTTTGGACCCTCGACAACGCCAGCCCCAGCATTTT.

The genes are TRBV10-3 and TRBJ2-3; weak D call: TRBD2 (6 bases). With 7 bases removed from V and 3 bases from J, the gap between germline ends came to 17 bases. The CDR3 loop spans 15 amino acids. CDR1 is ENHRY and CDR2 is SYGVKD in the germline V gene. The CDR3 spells CAITRGGNPTDTQYF. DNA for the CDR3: TGTGCCATCACTAGGGGCGGGAACCCTACAGATACGCAGTATTTT.

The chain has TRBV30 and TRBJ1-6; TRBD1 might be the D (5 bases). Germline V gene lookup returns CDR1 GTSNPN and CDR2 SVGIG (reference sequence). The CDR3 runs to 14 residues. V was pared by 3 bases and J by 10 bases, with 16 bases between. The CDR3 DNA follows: TGTGCCTGGAGAGCGGGGGGAATAGGATCACCCCTCCACTTT. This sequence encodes CAWRAGGIGSPLHF.